The T cell receptor beta chain under discussion was sequenced for a study of blood T cell repertoires in COVID-19. Across the study: Spain, Italy and the United States supplied samples that represented acute and convalescent COVID-19. PBMCs, B-cell-depleted T cells, or T cells were the source of the cDNA or gDNA that made up the material.

The CDR3 runs to 13 residues. Trimming pared 4 bases from V and 4 bases from J, leaving 8 bases between. Germline CDR1 LNHNV, CDR2 YYDKDF (reference sequence). Methods used by the authors: Estimated nucleated cell counts came from reference gene primer amplification. Generated by immunoSEQ multiplex PCR, the TCRdb table keeps only in-frame clones and is missing some. V, J and clone size were drawn from that table, and D and trimming were deduced from the DNA. This table holds 250,000 to 300,000 clones, 70% to 90% found once. Sequences were obtained from peripheral blood. The V call is TRBV15, the J call TRBJ1-5, with D maybe TRBD1 (5 bases). The TCR sequence derives from a young man with active or convalescent COVID-19. The CDR3 nucleotides are TGTGCCACCAGCACAGGGCTGAATCAGCCCCAGCATTTT. This codes for CATSTGLNQPQHF.